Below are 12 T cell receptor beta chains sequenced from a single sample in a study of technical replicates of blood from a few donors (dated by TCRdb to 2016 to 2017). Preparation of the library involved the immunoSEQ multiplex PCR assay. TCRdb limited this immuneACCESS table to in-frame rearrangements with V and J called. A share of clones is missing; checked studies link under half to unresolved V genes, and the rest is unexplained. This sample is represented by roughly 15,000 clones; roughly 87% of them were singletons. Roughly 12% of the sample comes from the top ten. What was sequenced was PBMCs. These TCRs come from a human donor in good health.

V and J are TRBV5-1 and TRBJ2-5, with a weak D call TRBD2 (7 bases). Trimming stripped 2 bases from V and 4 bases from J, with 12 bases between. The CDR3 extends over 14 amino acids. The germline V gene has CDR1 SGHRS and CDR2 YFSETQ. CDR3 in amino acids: CASSFRGGRETQYF. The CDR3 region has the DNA TGCGCCAGCAGCTTTAGGGGGGGTCGAGAGACCCAGTACTTC.

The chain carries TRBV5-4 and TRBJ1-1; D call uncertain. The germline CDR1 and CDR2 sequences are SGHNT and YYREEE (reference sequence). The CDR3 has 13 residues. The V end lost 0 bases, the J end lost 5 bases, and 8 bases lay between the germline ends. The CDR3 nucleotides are TGTGCCAGCAGCTTGGCGTACACAACTGAAGCTTTCTTT. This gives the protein CASSLAYTTEAFF.

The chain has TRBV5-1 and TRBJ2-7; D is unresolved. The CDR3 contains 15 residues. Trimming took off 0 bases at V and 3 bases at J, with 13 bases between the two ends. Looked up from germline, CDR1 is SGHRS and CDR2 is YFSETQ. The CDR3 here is CASSLESSSFYEQYF. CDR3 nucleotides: TGCGCCAGCAGCTTGGAATCCTCTAGTTTCTACGAGCAGTACTTC. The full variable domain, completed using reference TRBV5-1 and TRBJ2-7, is KAGVTQTPRYLIKTRGQQVTLSCSPISGHRSVSWYQQTPGQGLQFLFEYFSETQRNKGNFPGRFSGRQFSNSRSEMNVSTLELGDSALYLCASSLESSSFYEQYFGPGTRLTVT.

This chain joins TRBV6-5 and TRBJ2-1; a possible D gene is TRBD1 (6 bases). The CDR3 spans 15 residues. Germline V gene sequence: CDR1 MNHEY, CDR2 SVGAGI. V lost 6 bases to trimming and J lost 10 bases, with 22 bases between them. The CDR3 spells CASRATGIVYHEQFF. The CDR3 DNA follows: TGTGCCAGCAGGGCGACAGGAATCGTATACCACGAGCAGTTCTTC.

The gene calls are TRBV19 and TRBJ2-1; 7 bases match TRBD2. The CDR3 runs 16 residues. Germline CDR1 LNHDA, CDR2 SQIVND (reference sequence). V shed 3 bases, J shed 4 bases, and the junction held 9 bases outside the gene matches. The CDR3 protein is CASSILAGVSYNEQFF. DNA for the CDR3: TGTGCCAGTAGTATTCTGGCGGGAGTCTCGTACAATGAGCAGTTCTTC.

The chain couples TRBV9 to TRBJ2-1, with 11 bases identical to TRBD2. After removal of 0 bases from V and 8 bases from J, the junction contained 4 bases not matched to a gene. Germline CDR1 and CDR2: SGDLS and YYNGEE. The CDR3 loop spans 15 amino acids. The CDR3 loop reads CASSVGTSGSDEQFF. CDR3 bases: TGTGCCAGCAGCGTAGGTACTAGCGGGAGCGATGAGCAGTTCTTC.

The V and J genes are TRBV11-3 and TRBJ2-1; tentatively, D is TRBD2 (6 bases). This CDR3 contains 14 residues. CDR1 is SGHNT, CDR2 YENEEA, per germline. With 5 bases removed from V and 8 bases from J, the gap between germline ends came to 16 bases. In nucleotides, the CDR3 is TGTGCCAGCAGCCTTAGCGGTGGTGGAGATGAGCAGTTCTTC. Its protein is CASSLSGGGDEQFF.

CDR3 bases: TGCGCCAGCACCAAACAGGGCTTTGAAGAGACCCAGTACTTC. This sequence encodes CASTKQGFEETQYF. The chain uses TRBV10-2 and TRBJ2-5, with D possibly matching TRBD1 (6 bases). Looked up from germline, CDR1 is WSHSY and CDR2 is SAAADI. The CDR3 has 14 residues. With 7 bases removed from V and 3 bases from J, the gap between germline ends came to 15 bases.

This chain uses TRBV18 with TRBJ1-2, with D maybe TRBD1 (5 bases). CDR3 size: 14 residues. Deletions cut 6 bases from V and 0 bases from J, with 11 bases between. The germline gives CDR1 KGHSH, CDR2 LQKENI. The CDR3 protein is CASSPDRSNYGYTF. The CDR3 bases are TGTGCCAGCTCCCCTGACAGATCTAACTATGGCTACACCTTC.

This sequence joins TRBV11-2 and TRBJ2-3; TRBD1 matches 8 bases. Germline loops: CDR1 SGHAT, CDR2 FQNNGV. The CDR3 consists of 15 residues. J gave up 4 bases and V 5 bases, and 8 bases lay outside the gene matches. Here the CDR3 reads CASSPRTGWPDTQYF. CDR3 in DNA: TGTGCCAGCAGCCCAAGGACAGGGTGGCCAGATACGCAGTATTTT.

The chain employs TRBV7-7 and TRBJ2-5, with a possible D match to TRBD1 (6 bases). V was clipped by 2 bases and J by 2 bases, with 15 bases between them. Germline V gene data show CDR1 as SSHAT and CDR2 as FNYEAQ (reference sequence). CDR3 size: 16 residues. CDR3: CASSLQGPSIQETQYF. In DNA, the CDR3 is TGTGCCAGCAGCTTACAGGGGCCCTCGATACAAGAGACCCAGTACTTC.

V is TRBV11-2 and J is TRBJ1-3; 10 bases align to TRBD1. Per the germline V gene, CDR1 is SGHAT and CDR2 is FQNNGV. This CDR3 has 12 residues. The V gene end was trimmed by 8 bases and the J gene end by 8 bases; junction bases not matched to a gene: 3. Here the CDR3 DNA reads TGTGCCAGCGCCGGGACAGGGGACACCATATATTTT. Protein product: CASAGTGDTIYF.